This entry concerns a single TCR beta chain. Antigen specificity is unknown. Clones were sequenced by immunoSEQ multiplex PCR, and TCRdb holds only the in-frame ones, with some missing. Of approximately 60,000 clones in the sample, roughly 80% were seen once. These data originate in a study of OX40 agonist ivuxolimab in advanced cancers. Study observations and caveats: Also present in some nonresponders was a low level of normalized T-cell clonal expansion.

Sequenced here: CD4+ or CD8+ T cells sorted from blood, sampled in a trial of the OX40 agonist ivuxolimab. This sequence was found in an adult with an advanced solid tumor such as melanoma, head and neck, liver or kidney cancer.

CDR3 nucleotides: TGTGCCAGCAGCTGTTTGACAGGGGCTTTTAGCAATCAGCCCCAGCATTTT. Translated: CASSCLTGAFSNQPQHF. The rearrangement links TRBV13 to TRBJ1-5; 8 positions match TRBD1. The germline V gene encodes CDR1 PRHDT and CDR2 FYEKMQ (reference sequence). V was clipped by 4 bases and J by 0 bases; unmatched bases: 8. There are 17 residues in the CDR3.